Listed below are T cell receptor beta chains from one sample, sequenced in a study of blood T cell repertoires in COVID-19. The repertoire was sequenced with immunoSEQ multiplex PCR; TCRdb's copy has only in-frame clones and lacks some. This sample carries roughly 120,000 clones, more than 75% of them seen once, and the ten largest clones take approximately 5%. The sample was peripheral blood. These receptors were collected from a man aged 60-69 years with COVID-19, enrolled during active disease. CDR3s include the opening cysteine and the closing phenylalanine or tryptophan. The D gene is left open where the match is weak. Clone size appears in some rows only: once, few, many, or a class for an expanded clone.

j_gene,v_gene,abundance,d_gene,CDR3nt,CDR3aa
TRBJ2-7,TRBV13,-,TRBD2,TGTGCCAGCAGCGGGGGGACTAGCGGCTACGAGCAGTACTTC,CASSGGTSGYEQYF
TRBJ2-1,TRBV2,-,TRBD1,TGTGCCAGCACCTGGGACAGGGGGCGCGGGAATGAGCAGTTCTTC,CASTWDRGRGNEQFF
TRBJ1-6,TRBV27,-,TRBD1,TGTGCCAGCAGTCCGGGACAGGGATCTAATTCACCCCTCCACTTT,CASSPGQGSNSPLHF
TRBJ2-3,TRBV19,-,TRBD1,TGTGCCAGTAGTACCCTTCCGGGACAGGGTTTCCTATCAGGCACAGATACGCAGTATTTT,CASSTLPGQGFLSGTDTQYF
TRBJ2-3,TRBV6-1,-,TRBD2,TGTGCCAGCAGTGATCGGGGGGAGGTTGCAGATACGCAGTATTTT,CASSDRGEVADTQYF
TRBJ2-3,TRBV7-2,-,-,TGTGCCAGCAGTCTAAGACAGGGCACAGATACGCAGTATTTT,CASSLRQGTDTQYF
TRBJ1-1,TRBV3-1/TRBV3-2,many,-,TGTGCCAGCAGCCAGCAGGTGAACACTGAAGCTTTCTTT,CASSQQVNTEAFF
TRBJ2-7,TRBV5-4,-,-,TGTGCCAGCAGCAGTCCTAAGGAGGGCGAGCAGTACTTC,CASSSPKEGEQYF
TRBJ2-1,TRBV24-1,few,-,TGTGCCACCAGTGATTTCCGCCGGGACACCTACAATGAGCAGTTCTTC,CATSDFRRDTYNEQFF
TRBJ2-3,TRBV6-1,few,TRBD1,TGTGCCAGCAGTGATCTGGGACAGGGGGCATATTTT,CASSDLGQGAYF
TRBJ1-1,TRBV29-1,-,TRBD1,TGCAGCGTTCAGACAGGGATGAACACTGAAGCTTTCTTT,CSVQTGMNTEAFF
TRBJ2-3,TRBV15,once,TRBD1,TGTGCCACCAGCAGAGATACGGGACAGGGTACAGATACGCAGTATTTT,CATSRDTGQGTDTQYF
TRBJ2-7,TRBV19,-,TRBD1,TGTGCCAGTAGGACCGGGACAGGGGAATACGAGCAGTACTTC,CASRTGTGEYEQYF
TRBJ1-2,TRBV5-5,once,TRBD1,TGTGCCAGCAGCACCTGGACAGGGGAGGATGGCTACACCTTC,CASSTWTGEDGYTF
TRBJ2-1,TRBV11-3,once,TRBD2,TGTGCCAGCAGCTTAGAGGTAGGCGGGAGACCTTACAATGAGCAGTTCTTC,CASSLEVGGRPYNEQFF
TRBJ2-2,TRBV18,-,-,TGTGCCAGCTCACCCCCGGTGCCGAACACCGGGGAGCTGTTTTTT,CASSPPVPNTGELFF
TRBJ2-7,TRBV2,-,TRBD2,TGTGCCAGCAGCGGTAGCGGGAGATCACCCTACGAGCAGTACTTC,CASSGSGRSPYEQYF
TRBJ2-7,TRBV21-1,-,-,TGTGCCAGCCCACACCAAGACCGGGACAGTAGACTCTACGAGCAGTACTTC,CASPHQDRDSRLYEQYF
TRBJ2-7,TRBV4-3,-,-,TGCGCCAGCAGCCAAGGTCGGCAGGGAGGCTACGAGCAGTACTTC,CASSQGRQGGYEQYF
TRBJ1-2,TRBV3-1/TRBV3-2,-,TRBD1,TGTGCCAGCAGCCAAGCCGGGACAGGGCTCTATGGCTACACCTTC,CASSQAGTGLYGYTF
TRBJ2-5,TRBV19,-,TRBD2,TGTGCCAGTAGTACAATGCTAGCGGAGCCCCAAGAGACCCAGTACTTC,CASSTMLAEPQETQYF
TRBJ1-2,TRBV6-5,-,-,TGTGCCAGCAGTTACTCGAGGGAGGATGGCTACACCTTC,CASSYSREDGYTF
TRBJ2-5,TRBV4-1,-,-,TGCGCCAGCAGCCAAGAGGAGCAGGGTGATGTGGAGACCCAGTACTTC,CASSQEEQGDVETQYF
TRBJ2-2,TRBV29-1,-,TRBD2,TGCAGCCTTAGACTAGCGGGAGGTGGGGAGCTGTTTTTT,CSLRLAGGGELFF
TRBJ1-3,TRBV2,-,-,TGTGCCAGCAGTCCGACACAAGGAAACACCATATATTTT,CASSPTQGNTIYF
TRBJ1-5,TRBV10-3,-,-,TGTGCCATCAGTGAGTCGGGGGCACGGCAGCCCCAGCATTTT,CAISESGARQPQHF
TRBJ1-1,TRBV12-3/TRBV12-4,-,TRBD1,TGTGCCATCTCCAGGGGGTACACTGAAGCTTTCTTT,CAISRGYTEAFF
TRBJ2-6,TRBV5-1,once,-,TGCGCCAGCAGCTACGGGATCCTTACTGGGGCCAACGTCCTGACTTTC,CASSYGILTGANVLTF
TRBJ2-7,TRBV5-1,-,-,TGCGCCAGCAGCGAAGTTACCGATCAGAGGGAGCAGTACTTC,CASSEVTDQREQYF